This T cell receptor (beta chain) appears in the sequencing data of a study of blood T cells in healthy people across ages. V lost 4 bases, J lost 4 bases, and 10 bases stayed unmatched. CDR1 and CDR2 (germline): SGHAT, FQNNGV. CDR3 length equals 15 residues. The authors ran a second PCR of about 6 to 12 cycles using a sample-barcoded 5' primer and a J-beta primer mix. TCRdb used MiXCR to reprocess the 5' RACE reads, holding one entry per CDR3 protein. The table lists just over 1 million distinct CDR3 sequences, more than 35% of them singletons, with around 18% in the top ten. The chain couples TRBV11-2 to TRBJ2-7; TRBD2 aligns across 7 bases. Sequences were obtained from blood. The clonotype comes from a woman aged 60-75 years in good health. The CDR3 DNA follows: TGTGCCAGCAGCTATGCCGGGATGGGGGGGTACGAGCAGTACTTC. This codes for CASSYAGMGGYEQYF.